Below, 15 T cell receptor beta chains from the same sample are listed, as sequenced in a study of cytomegalovirus exposure and HLA in healthy donors. Researchers ran the PCR with 60 Vbeta and 13 Jbeta primers. The data were produced by immunoSEQ multiplex PCR, yet TCRdb's version contains in-frame clones alone and is incomplete. The profile shows some 90,000 clones, roughly 77% of them singletons. Sequencing was carried out using PBMCs. The origin of the receptors is a human donor in good health.

The chain combines TRBV29-1 with TRBJ1-1; D remains unclear. The CDR3 has 12 amino acids. Trimming cost V 7 bases and J 2 bases, with 11 bases left between them. Per the germline V gene, CDR1 is SQVTM and CDR2 is ANQGSEA. CDR3 sequence: CSAEATNTEAFF. The CDR3 DNA reads as TGCAGCGCCGAGGCCACCAACACTGAAGCTTTCTTT.

The rearrangement uses TRBV5-8 and TRBJ1-5; D unresolved. Trimming pared 0 bases from V and 3 bases from J, leaving 7 bases between. The V gene's germline CDR1 is SGHTS and CDR2 YDEGEE. The CDR3 has 14 residues. CDR3 coding DNA: TGTGCCAGCAGCTTGGGACATGTCAATCAGCCCCAGCATTTT. Its translation is CASSLGHVNQPQHF.

This chain joins TRBV7-3 and TRBJ2-3, with 10 bases aligning to TRBD2. The J segment lost 4 bases and the V segment lost 3 bases, leaving 4 bases of the junction unmatched. The germline gives CDR1 SGHTA, CDR2 FQGTGA. The CDR3 runs 15 residues. The CDR3 nucleotides read TGTGCCAGCAGCTTTCTAAGCGGGAGGGCAGATACGCAGTATTTT. As protein: CASSFLSGRADTQYF.

The chain carries TRBV28 and TRBJ1-2; D call uncertain. With 3 bases removed from V and 0 bases from J, the gap between germline ends came to 5 bases. Germline CDR1 reads MDHEN; CDR2 reads SYDVKM. The CDR3 covers 13 residues. Here the CDR3 DNA reads TGTGCCAGCAGTTTGGGCCCTAACTATGGCTACACCTTC. This encodes CASSLGPNYGYTF.

V usage is TRBV5-1 and J usage is TRBJ2-5, with 10 bases fitting TRBD1. CDR1 SGHRS and CDR2 YFSETQ come from the germline V gene. V gave up 3 bases and J gave up 3 bases; unmatched junction bases: 2. The CDR3 covers 14 residues. The chain's CDR3 is CASSSGTGEETQYF. The CDR3 nucleotides are TGCGCCAGCAGCTCCGGGACAGGGGAAGAGACCCAGTACTTC.

The V and J genes are TRBV5-6 and TRBJ2-1; 7 bases are shared with TRBD1. V trimming: 7 bases; J trimming: 0 bases; junction bases outside the gene matches: 4. Germline V gene sequence: CDR1 SGHDT, CDR2 YYEEEE. This CDR3 is 14 amino acids long. DNA for the CDR3: TGTGCCAGCCTCCAGGGGGTCTCCTACAATGAGCAGTTCTTC. Its protein is CASLQGVSYNEQFF. Variable domain in full (rest from reference TRBV5-6 and TRBJ2-1): DAGVTQSPTHLIKTRGQQVTLRCSPKSGHDTVSWYQQALGQGPQFIFQYYEEEERQRGNFPDRFSGHQFPNYSSELNVNALLLGDSALYLCASLQGVSYNEQFFGPGTRLTVL.

The chain uses TRBV4-1 and TRBJ1-1; 7 bases are shared with TRBD1. The CDR3 runs 15 residues. V was clipped by 4 bases and J by 2 bases; unmatched bases: 7. Germline V gene data show CDR1 as MGHRA and CDR2 as YSYEKL. CDR3 loop: CASSPAGQSNTEAFF. Here the CDR3 DNA reads TGCGCCAGCAGCCCTGCGGGACAGTCTAACACTGAAGCTTTCTTT.

J is TRBJ1-2 and V is TRBV14; 12 positions match TRBD1. The V gene end was trimmed by 4 bases and the J gene end by 0 bases; junction bases not matched to a gene: 6. The CDR3 is 17 residues long. CDR1 and CDR2 from the germline V gene are SGHDN and FVKESK. CDR3 sequence: CASSRGTGGSANYGYTF. CDR3 nucleotides: TGTGCCAGCAGCCGCGGGACAGGGGGCTCAGCTAACTATGGCTACACCTTC.

This clone has only a few counts. V gene TRBV4-1 combines with J gene TRBJ1-2, with a possible D match to TRBD1 (6 bases). The CDR3 is made up of 13 amino acids. CDR1 and CDR2 (germline): MGHRA, YSYEKL. Trimming pared 5 bases from V and 4 bases from J, leaving 11 bases between. The CDR3 region is CASSETGSYGYTF. CDR3 coding DNA: TGCGCCAGCAGCGAAACAGGGAGCTATGGCTACACCTTC.

J is TRBJ2-3 and V is TRBV5-4; D might be TRBD2 (6 bases). Germline V gene lookup returns CDR1 SGHNT and CDR2 YYREEE (reference sequence). The CDR3 length is 15 residues. Trimming removed 4 bases from V and 2 bases from J, with 14 bases in between. The CDR3 coding sequence is TGTGCCAGCAGCCCTGACGGGGGAAACACAGATACGCAGTATTTT. This codes for CASSPDGGNTDTQYF. The complete variable domain, with remaining parts taken from reference TRBV5-4 and TRBJ2-3, reads ETGVTQSPTHLIKTRGQQVTLRCSSQSGHNTVSWYQQALGQGPQFIFQYYREEENGRGNFPPRFSGLQFPNYSSELNVNALELDDSALYLCASSPDGGNTDTQYFGPGTRLTVL.

The chain uses TRBV19 and TRBJ2-1; TRBD2 might be the D (6 bases). Per the germline V gene, CDR1 is LNHDA and CDR2 is SQIVND (reference sequence). Trimming left V 3 bases short and J 4 bases short, with 13 bases between. The CDR3 has 15 residues. The CDR3 DNA reads TGTGCCAGTAGTATTGGCGGGGCGCGGTACAATGAGCAGTTCTTC. It yields the protein CASSIGGARYNEQFF.

This clone has more than one count but fewer than ten. The J gene is TRBJ1-5, the V gene TRBV6-1, with D maybe TRBD1 (5 bases). This CDR3 region has 12 residues. Germline V lookup: CDR1 MNHNS, CDR2 SASEGT. Trimming took 6 bases from V and 3 from J, leaving 6 bases between them. CDR3 region: CASRGLNQPQHF. The DNA for the CDR3 is TGTGCCAGCAGGGGACTCAATCAGCCCCAGCATTTT.

This chain uses TRBV6-1 with TRBJ2-7, with TRBD2 matching 7 bases. Germline V CDR1 and CDR2: MNHNS, SASEGT. The V gene end was trimmed by 6 bases and the J gene end by 2 bases; junction bases not matched to a gene: 7. This CDR3 is 14 amino acids long. CDR3 protein: CASSPRGFAYEQYF. The CDR3 DNA is TGTGCCAGCAGCCCGCGGGGGTTCGCCTACGAGCAGTACTTC.

The rearrangement uses TRBV5-1 and TRBJ2-5; 12 bases match TRBD2. Germline V lookup: CDR1 SGHRS, CDR2 YFSETQ. V trimming: 0 bases; J trimming: 0 bases; junction bases outside the gene matches: 3. The CDR3 has 17 amino acids. The DNA for the CDR3 is TGCGCCAGCAGCTTGGGGACTAGCGGGGCGTACCAAGAGACCCAGTACTTC. As protein: CASSLGTSGAYQETQYF.

The chain is built from TRBV9 and TRBJ2-1; 11 bases match TRBD2. The germline gives CDR1 SGDLS, CDR2 YYNGEE. The J segment lost 4 bases and the V segment lost 3 bases, leaving 6 bases of the junction unmatched. The CDR3 totals 16 residues. The CDR3 protein is CASSGQGTSGYNEQFF. The CDR3 DNA reads as TGTGCCAGCAGCGGCCAAGGGACTAGCGGTTACAATGAGCAGTTCTTC.